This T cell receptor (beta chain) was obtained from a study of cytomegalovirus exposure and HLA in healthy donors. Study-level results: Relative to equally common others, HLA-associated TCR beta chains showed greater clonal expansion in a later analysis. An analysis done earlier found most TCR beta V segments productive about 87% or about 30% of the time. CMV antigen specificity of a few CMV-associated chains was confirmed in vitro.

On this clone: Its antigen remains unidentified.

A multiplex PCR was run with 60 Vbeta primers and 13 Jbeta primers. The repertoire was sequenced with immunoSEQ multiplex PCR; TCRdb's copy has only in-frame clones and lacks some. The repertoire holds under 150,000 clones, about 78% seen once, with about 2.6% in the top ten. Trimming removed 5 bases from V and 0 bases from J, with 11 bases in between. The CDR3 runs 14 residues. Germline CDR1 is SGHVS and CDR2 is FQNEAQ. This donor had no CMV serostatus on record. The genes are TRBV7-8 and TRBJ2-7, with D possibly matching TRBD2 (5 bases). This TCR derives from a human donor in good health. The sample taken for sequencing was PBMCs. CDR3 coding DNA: TGTGCCAGCAGCCTACGGACTGCCTCCTACGAGCAGTACTTC. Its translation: CASSLRTASYEQYF.